Included here is one T cell receptor beta chain sequence, with context. These data are taken from a study of blood T cell repertoires in COVID-19. The V gene's germline CDR1 is MDHEN and CDR2 SYDVKM. V dropped 5 bases and J dropped 3 bases, with 17 bases sitting between them. The length of the CDR3 is 15 residues. Method: immunoSEQ multiplex PCR; TCRdb's copy keeps in-frame clones and lacks some. The repertoire holds fewer than 300,000 clones, with around 82% as singletons. Sequences were obtained from peripheral blood. This sequence was found in a human donor in a cohort sampled during active COVID-19. J is TRBJ2-7 and V is TRBV28; D might be TRBD1 (6 bases). CDR3 protein: CASSPPQTGLYEQYF. The DNA for the CDR3 is TGTGCCAGCAGTCCACCTCAAACAGGGCTCTACGAGCAGTACTTC. Looking up the rest from reference TRBV28 and TRBJ2-7 gives the full variable domain: DVKVTQSSRYLVKRTGEKVFLECVQDMDHENMFWYRQDPGLGLRLIYFSYDVKMKEKGDIPEGYSVSREKKERFSLILESASTNQTSMYLCASSPPQTGLYEQYFGPGTRLTVT.